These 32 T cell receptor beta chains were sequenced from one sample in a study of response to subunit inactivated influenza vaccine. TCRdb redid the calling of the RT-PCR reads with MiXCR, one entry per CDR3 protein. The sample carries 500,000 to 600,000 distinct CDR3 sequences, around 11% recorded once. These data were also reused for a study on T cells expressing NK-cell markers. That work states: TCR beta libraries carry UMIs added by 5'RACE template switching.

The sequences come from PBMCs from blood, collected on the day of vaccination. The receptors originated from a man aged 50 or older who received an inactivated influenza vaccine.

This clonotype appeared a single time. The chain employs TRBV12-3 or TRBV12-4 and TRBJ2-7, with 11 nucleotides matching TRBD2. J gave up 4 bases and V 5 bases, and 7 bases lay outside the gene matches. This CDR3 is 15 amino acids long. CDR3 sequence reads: CASSPTGTSGYEQYF. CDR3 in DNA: TGTGCCAGCAGTCCTACCGGGACTAGCGGTTACGAGCAGTACTTC.

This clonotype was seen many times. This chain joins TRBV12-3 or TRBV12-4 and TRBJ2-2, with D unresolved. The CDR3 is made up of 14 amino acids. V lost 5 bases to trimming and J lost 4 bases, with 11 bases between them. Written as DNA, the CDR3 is TGTGCCAGCAGTCCCGGACCTATCACCGGGGAGCTGTTTTTT. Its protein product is CASSPGPITGELFF.

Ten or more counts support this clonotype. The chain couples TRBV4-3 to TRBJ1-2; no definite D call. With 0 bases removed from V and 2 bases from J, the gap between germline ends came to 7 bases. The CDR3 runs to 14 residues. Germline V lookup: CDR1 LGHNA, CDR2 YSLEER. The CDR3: CASSQETQNYGYTF. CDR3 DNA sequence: TGCGCCAGCAGCCAAGAGACACAGAACTATGGCTACACCTTC.

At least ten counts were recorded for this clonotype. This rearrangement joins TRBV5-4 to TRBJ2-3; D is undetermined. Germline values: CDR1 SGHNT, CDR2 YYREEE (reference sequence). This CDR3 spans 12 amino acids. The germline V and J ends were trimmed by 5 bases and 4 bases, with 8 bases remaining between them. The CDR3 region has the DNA TGTGCCAGCAGTAGGGATGCAGATACGCAGTATTTT. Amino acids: CASSRDADTQYF.

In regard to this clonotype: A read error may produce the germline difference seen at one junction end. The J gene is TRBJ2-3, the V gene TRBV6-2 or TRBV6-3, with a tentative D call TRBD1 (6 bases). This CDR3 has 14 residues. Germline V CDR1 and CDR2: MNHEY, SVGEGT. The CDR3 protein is CATYPLGAADTQSF. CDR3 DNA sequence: TGTGCCACCTATCCCCTGGGGGCCGCAGATACGCAGTCTTTT.

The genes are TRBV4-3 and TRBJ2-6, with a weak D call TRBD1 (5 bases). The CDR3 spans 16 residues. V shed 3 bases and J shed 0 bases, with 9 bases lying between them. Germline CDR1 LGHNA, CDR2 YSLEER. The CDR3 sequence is CASSQLGDSGANVLTF. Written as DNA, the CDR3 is TGCGCCAGCAGCCAGTTAGGGGACTCTGGGGCCAACGTCCTGACTTTC.

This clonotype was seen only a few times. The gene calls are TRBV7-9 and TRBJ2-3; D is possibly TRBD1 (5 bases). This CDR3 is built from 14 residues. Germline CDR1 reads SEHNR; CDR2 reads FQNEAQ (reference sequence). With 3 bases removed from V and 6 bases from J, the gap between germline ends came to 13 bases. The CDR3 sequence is CASSFIRERDTQYF. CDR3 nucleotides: TGTGCCAGCAGCTTCATCAGGGAAAGGGATACGCAGTATTTT.

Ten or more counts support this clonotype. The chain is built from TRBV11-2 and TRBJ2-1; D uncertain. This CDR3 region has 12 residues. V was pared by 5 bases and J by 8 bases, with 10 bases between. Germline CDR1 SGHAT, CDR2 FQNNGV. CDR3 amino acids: CASSHLWDEQFF. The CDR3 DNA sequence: TGTGCCAGCAGCCATTTGTGGGATGAGCAGTTCTTC.

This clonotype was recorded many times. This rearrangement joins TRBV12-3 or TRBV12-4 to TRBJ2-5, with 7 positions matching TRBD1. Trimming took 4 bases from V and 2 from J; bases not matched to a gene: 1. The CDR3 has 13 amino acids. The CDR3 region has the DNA TGTGCCAGCAGTTGGGACAGACAAGAGACCCAGTACTTC. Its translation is CASSWDRQETQYF.

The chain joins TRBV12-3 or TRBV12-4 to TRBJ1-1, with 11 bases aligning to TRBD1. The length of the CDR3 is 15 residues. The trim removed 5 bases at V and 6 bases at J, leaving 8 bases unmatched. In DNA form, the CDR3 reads TGTGCCAGCAGTGGACAGGGGGCGGTTTACGCTGAAGCTTTCTTT. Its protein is CASSGQGAVYAEAFF.

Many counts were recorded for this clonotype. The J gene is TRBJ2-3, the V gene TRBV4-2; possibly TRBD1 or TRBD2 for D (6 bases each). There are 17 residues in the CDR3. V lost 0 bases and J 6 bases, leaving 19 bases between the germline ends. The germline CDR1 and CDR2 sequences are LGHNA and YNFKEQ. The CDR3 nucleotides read TGTGCCAGCAGCCAAGATGTCGCTGGACTAACAGGGGATACGCAGTATTTT. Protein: CASSQDVAGLTGDTQYF.

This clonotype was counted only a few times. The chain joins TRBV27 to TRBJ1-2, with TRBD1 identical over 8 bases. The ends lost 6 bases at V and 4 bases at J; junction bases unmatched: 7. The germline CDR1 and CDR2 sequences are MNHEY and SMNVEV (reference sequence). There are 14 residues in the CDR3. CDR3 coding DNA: TGTGCCAGCAGCTACAGGGGGAGGACCTATGGCTACACCTTC. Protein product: CASSYRGRTYGYTF.

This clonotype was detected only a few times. In DNA, the CDR3 is TGTGCCAGCAGCCAAGATACCCCCAGGGGGGTAGGGAACACTGAAGCTTTCTTT. Translated: CASSQDTPRGVGNTEAFF. The J gene is TRBJ1-1, the V gene TRBV4-2, with TRBD1 matching over 7 bases. Germline CDR1 LGHNA, CDR2 YNFKEQ. The CDR3 contains 18 residues. V dropped 0 bases and J dropped 1; count of bases not matched to a gene: 11.

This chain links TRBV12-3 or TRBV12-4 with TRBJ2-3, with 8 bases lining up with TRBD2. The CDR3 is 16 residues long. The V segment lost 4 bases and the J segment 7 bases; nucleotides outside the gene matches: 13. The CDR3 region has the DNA TGTGCCAGCAGTTCATTAAAGCGGGAGAGAGGGAATACGCAGTATTTT. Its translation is CASSSLKRERGNTQYF.

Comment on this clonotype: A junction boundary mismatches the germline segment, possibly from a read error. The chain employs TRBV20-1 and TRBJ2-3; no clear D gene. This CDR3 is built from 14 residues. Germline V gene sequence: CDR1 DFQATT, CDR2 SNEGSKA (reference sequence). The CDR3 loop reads CTARPSTSTDTQYF. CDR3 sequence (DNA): TGCACTGCTCGGCCCAGTACTAGCACAGATACGCAGTATTTT.

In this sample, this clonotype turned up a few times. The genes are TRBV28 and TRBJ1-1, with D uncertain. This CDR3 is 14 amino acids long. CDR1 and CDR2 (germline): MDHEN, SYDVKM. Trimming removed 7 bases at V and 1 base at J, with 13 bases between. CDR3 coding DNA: TGTGCCAGCAATTTGGGTGTATCGAACACTGAAGCTTTCTTT. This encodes CASNLGVSNTEAFF. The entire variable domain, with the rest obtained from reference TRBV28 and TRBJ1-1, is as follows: DVKVTQSSRYLVKRTGEKVFLECVQDMDHENMFWYRQDPGLGLRLIYFSYDVKMKEKGDIPEGYSVSREKKERFSLILESASTNQTSMYLCASNLGVSNTEAFFGQGTRLTVV.

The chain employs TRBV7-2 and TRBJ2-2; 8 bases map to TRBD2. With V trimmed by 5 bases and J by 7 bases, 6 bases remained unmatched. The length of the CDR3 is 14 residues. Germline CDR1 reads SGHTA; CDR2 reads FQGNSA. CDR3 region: CASSRTSLGGELFF. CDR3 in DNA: TGTGCCAGCAGCCGGACTAGCTTGGGCGGGGAGCTGTTTTTT. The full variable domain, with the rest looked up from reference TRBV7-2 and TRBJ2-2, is GAGVSQSPSNKVTEKGKDVELRCDPISGHTALYWYRQSLGQGLEFLIYFQGNSAPDKSGLPSDRFSAERTGGSVSTLTIQRTQQEDSAVYLCASSRTSLGGELFFGEGSRLTVL.

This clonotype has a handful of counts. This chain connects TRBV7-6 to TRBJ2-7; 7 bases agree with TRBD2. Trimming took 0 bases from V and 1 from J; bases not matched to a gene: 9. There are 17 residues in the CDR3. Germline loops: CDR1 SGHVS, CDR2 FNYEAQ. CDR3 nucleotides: TGTGCCAGCAGCTTAGCGGCCGGGACTACCATGTCCTACGAGCAGTACTTC. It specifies CASSLAAGTTMSYEQYF.

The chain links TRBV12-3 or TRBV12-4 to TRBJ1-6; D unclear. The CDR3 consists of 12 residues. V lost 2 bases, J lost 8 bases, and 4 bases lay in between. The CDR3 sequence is CASSLSDSPLHF. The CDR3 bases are TGTGCCAGCAGTTTAAGTGATTCACCCCTCCACTTT.

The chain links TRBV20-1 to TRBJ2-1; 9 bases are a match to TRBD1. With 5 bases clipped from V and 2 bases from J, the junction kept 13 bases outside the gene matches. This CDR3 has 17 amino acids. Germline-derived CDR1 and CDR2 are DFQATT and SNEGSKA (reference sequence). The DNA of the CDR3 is TGCAGTGCTGCCGACAGGGGGATCATCCCCACCTACAATGAGCAGTTCTTC. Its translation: CSAADRGIIPTYNEQFF.

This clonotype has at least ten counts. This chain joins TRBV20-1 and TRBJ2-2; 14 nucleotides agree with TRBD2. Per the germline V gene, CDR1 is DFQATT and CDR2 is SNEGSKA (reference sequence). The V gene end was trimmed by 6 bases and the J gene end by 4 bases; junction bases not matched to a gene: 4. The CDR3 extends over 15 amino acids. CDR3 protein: CSARTSGRITGELFF. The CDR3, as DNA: TGCAGTGCGCGGACTAGCGGGAGGATCACCGGGGAGCTGTTTTTT.

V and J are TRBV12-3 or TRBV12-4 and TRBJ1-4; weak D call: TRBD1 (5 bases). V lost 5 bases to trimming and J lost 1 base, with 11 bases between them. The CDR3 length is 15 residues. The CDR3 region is CASSTGRRTNEKLFF. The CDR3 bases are TGTGCCAGCAGTACGGGACGGAGAACTAATGAAAAACTGTTTTTT.

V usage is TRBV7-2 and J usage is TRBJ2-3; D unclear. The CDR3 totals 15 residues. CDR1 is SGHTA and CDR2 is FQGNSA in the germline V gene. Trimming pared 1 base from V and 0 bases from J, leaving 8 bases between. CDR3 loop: CASSLVLTSTDTQYF. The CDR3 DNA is TGTGCCAGCAGCTTAGTTTTAACTAGCACAGATACGCAGTATTTT.

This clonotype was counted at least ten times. As DNA, the CDR3 is TGTGCCAGCAGACGACAGGCGACCTACGAGCAGTACTTC. It translates to CASRRQATYEQYF. V gene TRBV7-2 combines with J gene TRBJ2-7, with D possibly being TRBD1 (6 bases). Germline V gene sequence: CDR1 SGHTA, CDR2 FQGNSA. The CDR3 spans 13 residues. The V gene lost 6 bases and the J gene lost 2 bases, with 11 bases spanning the gap.

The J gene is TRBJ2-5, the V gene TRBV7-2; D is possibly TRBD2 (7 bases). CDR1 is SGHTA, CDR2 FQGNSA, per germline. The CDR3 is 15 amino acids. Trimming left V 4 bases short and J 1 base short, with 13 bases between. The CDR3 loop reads CASSSSRGAQETQYF. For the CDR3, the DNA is TGTGCCAGCAGCTCCTCCCGGGGGGCCCAAGAGACCCAGTACTTC.

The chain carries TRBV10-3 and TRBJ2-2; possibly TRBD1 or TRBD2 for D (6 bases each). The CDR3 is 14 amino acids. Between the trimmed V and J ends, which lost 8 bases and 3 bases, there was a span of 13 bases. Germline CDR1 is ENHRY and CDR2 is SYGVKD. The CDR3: CAISGARDTGELFF. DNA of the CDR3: TGTGCCATCTCGGGGGCAAGGGACACCGGGGAGCTGTTTTTT.

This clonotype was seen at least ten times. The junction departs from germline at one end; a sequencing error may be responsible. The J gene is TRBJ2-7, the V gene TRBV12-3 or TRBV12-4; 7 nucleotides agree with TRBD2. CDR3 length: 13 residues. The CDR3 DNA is TGCGCCAGCAGCCTTGGCCCGGGAGGCGAGCAGTACTTC. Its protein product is CASSLGPGGEQYF.

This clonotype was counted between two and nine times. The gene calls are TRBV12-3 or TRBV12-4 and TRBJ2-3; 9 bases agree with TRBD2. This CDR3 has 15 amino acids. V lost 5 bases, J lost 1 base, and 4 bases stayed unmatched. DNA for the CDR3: TGTGCCAGCAGTCCGGCGGGGGGGCGCACAGATACGCAGTATTTT. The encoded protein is CASSPAGGRTDTQYF.

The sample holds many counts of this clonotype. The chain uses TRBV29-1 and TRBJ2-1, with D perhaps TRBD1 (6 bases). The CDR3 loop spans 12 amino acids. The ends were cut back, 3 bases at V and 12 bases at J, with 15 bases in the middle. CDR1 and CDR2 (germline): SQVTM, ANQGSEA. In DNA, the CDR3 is TGCAGCGTTGAGGATCAGGGGCAAAGGCAGTTCTTC. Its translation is CSVEDQGQRQFF.

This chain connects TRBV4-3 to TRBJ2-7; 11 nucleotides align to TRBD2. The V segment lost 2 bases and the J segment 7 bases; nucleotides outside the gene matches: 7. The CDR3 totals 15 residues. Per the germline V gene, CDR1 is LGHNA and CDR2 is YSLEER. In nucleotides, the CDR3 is TGCGCCAGCAGCCAAAATAGCGGGAGGGCCAGGGAGCAGTACTTC. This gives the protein CASSQNSGRAREQYF.

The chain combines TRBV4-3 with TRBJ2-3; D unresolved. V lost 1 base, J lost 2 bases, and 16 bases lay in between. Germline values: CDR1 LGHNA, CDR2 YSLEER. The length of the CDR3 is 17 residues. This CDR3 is CASSQVVRPGPTDTQYF. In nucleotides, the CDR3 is TGCGCCAGCAGCCAAGTGGTAAGACCTGGGCCCACAGATACGCAGTATTTT.

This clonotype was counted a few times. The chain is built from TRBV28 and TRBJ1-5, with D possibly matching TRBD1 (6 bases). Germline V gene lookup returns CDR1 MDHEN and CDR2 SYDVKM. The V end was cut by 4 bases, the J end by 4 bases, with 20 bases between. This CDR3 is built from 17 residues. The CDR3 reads CASSSPGTRIGNQPQHF. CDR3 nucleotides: TGTGCCAGCAGTTCCCCCGGGACACGGATAGGGAATCAGCCCCAGCATTTT.